This record looks at one T cell receptor (beta chain) sequence and its context. Its antigen is still unknown. At the DNA level, this CDR3 is encoded by other sequences in the same sample as well. As defined, naive CD8 cells were CD45RO-negative and positively selected for CCR7, with terminally differentiated effector memory CD45RA+ cells excluded. Healthy HIV-negative adults with no recent acute infections or vaccinations were recruited as donors. Assay used: immunoSEQ multiplex PCR; TCRdb lists only in-frame clones, some missing. The repertoire holds about 2.2 million clones, with about 92% as singletons. Trimming removed 6 bases from V and 1 base from J, with 0 bases in between. Germline CDR1 MNHEY, CDR2 SMNVEV (reference sequence). This CDR3 has 11 amino acids. The record originates from a study of shared clonotypes between healthy human individuals. Across the whole study: Each donor contributed plates that comprised three CD4 naive, three CD4 memory, two CD8 naive and one CD8 memory. Findings and caveats of the study: In a few donors, around 4.5% of naive CD4 clonotypes appeared in common. It was the non-shared clonotypes that had lower generation probabilities than clonotypes shared by all four donors.

This clonotype originated in a man between 18 and 35 years old in good health. Some clones in this sample may be carry-over from other donors' samples. The sample taken for sequencing was naive CD8+ T cells from PBMCs. The chain employs TRBV27 and TRBJ2-2; D is undetermined. CDR3: CASRNTGELFF. The CDR3 DNA follows: TGTGCCAGCAGGAACACCGGGGAGCTGTTTTTT.